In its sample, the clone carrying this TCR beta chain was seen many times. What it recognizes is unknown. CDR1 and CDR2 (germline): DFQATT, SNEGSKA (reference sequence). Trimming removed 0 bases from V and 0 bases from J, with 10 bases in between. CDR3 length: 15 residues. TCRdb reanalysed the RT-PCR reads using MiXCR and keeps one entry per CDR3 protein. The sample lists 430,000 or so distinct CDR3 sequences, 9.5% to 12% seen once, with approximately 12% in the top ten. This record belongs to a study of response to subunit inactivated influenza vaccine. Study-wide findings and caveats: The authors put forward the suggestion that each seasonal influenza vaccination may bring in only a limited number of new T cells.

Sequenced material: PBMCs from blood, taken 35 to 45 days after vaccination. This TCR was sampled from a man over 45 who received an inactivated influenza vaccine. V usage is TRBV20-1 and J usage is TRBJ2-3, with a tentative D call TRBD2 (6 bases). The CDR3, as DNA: TGCAGTGCTAGAGATTGGGCGGGGAGCACAGATACGCAGTATTTT. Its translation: CSARDWAGSTDTQYF.